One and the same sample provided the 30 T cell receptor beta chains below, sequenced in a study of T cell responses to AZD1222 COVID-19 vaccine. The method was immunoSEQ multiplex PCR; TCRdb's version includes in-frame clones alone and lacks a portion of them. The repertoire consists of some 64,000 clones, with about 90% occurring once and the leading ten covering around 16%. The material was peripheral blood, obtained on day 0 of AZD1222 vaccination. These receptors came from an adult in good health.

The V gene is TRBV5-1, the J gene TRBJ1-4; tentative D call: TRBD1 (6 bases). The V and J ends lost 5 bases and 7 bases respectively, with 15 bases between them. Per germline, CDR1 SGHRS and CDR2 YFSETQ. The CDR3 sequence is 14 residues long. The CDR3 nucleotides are TGCGCCAGCAGTTCGGGGACACATTTTGAAAAACTGTTTTTT. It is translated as CASSSGTHFEKLFF.

CDR3 in amino acids: CSAIQGTEAFF. CDR3 nucleotides: TGCAGTGCTATACAGGGGACTGAAGCTTTCTTT. The chain employs TRBV20-1 and TRBJ1-1; 7 bases match TRBD1. Germline V gene data show CDR1 as DFQATT and CDR2 as SNEGSKA (reference sequence). J was trimmed by 5 bases and V by 4 bases; bases with no gene match: 1. The CDR3 totals 11 residues.

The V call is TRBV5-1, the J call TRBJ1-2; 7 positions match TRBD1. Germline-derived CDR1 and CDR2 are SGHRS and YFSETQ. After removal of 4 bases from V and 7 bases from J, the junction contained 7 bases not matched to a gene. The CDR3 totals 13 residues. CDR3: CASSPQGRVGYTF. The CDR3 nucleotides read TGCGCCAGCAGCCCACAGGGGCGGGTTGGCTACACCTTC.

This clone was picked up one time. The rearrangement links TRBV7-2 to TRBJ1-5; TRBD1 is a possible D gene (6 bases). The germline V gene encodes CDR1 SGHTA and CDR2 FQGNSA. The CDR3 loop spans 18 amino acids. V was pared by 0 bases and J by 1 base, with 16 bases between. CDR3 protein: CASSLAGGRSISNQPQHF. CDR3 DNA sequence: TGTGCCAGCAGCTTAGCCGGGGGCCGCTCTATAAGCAATCAGCCCCAGCATTTT.

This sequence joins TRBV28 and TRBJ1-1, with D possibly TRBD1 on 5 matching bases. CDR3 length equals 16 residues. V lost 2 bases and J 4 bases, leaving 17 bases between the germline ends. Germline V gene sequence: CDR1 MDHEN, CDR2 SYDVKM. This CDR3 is CASSLHGAIRSTEAFF. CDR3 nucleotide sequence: TGTGCCAGCAGTTTACACGGGGCCATAAGGAGCACTGAAGCTTTCTTT.

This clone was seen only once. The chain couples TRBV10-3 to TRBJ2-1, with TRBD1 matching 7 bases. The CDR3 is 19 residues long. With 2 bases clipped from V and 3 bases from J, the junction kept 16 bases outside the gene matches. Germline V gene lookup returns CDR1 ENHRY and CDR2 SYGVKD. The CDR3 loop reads CAISETFTGAQESYNEQFF. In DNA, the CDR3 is TGTGCCATCAGTGAGACCTTTACAGGGGCCCAGGAAAGCTACAATGAGCAGTTCTTC.

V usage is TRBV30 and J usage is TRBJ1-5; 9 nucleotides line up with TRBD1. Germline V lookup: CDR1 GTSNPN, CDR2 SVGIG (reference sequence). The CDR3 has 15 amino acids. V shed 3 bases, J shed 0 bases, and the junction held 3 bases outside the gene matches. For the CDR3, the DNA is TGTGCCTGGAGACGACAGGGGGGTAGCAATCAGCCCCAGCATTTT. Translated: CAWRRQGGSNQPQHF.

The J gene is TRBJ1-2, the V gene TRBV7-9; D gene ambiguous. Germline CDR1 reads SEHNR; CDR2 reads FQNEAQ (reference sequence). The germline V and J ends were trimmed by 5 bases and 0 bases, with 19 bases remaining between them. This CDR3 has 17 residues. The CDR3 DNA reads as TGTGCCAGCAGCCAGGCGGTGGGTCCTCTAGCTAACTATGGCTACACCTTC. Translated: CASSQAVGPLANYGYTF.

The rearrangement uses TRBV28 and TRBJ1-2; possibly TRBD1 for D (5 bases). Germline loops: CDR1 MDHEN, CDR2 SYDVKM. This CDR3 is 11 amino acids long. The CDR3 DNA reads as TGTGTCGCCGGGGCCCTCTATGGCTACACCTTC. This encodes CVAGALYGYTF.

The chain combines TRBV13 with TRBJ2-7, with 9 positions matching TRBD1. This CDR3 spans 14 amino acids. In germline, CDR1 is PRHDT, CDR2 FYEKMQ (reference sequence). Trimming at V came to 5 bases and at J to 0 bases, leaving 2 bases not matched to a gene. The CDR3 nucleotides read TGTGCCAGCAGCCAACAGGGGGCCTCCTACGAGCAGTACTTC. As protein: CASSQQGASYEQYF.

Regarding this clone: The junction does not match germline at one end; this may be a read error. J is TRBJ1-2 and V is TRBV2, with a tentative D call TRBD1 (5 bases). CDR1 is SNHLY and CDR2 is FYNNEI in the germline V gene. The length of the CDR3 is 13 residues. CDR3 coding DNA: TGCCGCAGGGAACTAGAGGACGACTATGGCTACACCTTC. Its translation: CRRELEDDYGYTF.

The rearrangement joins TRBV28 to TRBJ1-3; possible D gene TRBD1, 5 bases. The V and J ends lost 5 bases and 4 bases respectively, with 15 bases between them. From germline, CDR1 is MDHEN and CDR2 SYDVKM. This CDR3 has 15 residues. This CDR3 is CASSGSQGSGNTIYF. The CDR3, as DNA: TGTGCCAGCAGTGGCAGTCAGGGATCGGGAAACACCATATATTTT. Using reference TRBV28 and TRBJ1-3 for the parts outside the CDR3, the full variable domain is DVKVTQSSRYLVKRTGEKVFLECVQDMDHENMFWYRQDPGLGLRLIYFSYDVKMKEKGDIPEGYSVSREKKERFSLILESASTNQTSMYLCASSGSQGSGNTIYFGEGSWLTVV.

CDR3 nucleotide sequence: TGCGCCAGCAGCCGTGTGACTAGCGGGAGCGAGCAGTACTTC. It is translated as CASSRVTSGSEQYF. V and J are TRBV5-1 and TRBJ2-7, with 12 bases lining up with TRBD2. V lost 4 bases, J lost 6 bases, and 5 bases stayed unmatched. The germline V gene encodes CDR1 SGHRS and CDR2 YFSETQ. This CDR3 has 14 residues.

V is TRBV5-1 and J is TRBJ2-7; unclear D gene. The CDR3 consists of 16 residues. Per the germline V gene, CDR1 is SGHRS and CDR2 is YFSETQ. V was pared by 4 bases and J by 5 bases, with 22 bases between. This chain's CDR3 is CASSPHQAHLLNEQYF. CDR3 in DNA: TGCGCCAGCAGCCCGCATCAGGCTCATCTTTTAAACGAGCAGTACTTC. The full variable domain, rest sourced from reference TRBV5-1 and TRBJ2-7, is KAGVTQTPRYLIKTRGQQVTLSCSPISGHRSVSWYQQTPGQGLQFLFEYFSETQRNKGNFPGRFSGRQFSNSRSEMNVSTLELGDSALYLCASSPHQAHLLNEQYFGPGTRLTVT.

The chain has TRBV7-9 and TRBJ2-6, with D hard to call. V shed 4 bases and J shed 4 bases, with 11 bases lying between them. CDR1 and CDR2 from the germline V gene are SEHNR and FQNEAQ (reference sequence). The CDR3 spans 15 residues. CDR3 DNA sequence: TGTGCCAGCAGCTACGGTTTCGGCGGGGCCAACGTCCTGACTTTC. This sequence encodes CASSYGFGGANVLTF. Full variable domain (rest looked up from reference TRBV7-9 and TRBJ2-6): DTGVSQNPRHKITKRGQNVTFRCDPISEHNRLYWYRQTLGQGPEFLTYFQNEAQLEKSRLLSDRFSAERPKGSFSTLEIQRTEQGDSAMYLCASSYGFGGANVLTFGAGSRLTVL.

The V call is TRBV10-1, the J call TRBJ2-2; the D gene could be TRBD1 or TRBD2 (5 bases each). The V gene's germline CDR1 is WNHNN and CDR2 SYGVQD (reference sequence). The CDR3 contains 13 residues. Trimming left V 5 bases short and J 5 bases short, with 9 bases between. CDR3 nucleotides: TGCGCCAGCAGTATTGGGGGTACCGGGGAGCTGTTTTTT. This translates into CASSIGGTGELFF.

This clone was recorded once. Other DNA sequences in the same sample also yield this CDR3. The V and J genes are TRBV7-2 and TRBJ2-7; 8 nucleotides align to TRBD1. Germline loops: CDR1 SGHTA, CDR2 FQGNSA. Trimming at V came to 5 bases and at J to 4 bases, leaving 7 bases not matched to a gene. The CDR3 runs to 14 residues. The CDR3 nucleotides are TGTGCCAGCAGCCAGCGGACAGGGCGGTACGAGCAGTACTTC. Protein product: CASSQRTGRYEQYF.

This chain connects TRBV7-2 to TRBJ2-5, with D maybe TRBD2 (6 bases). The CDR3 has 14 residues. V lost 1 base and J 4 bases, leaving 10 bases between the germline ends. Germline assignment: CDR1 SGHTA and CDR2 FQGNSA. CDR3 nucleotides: TGTGCCAGCAGCTTAGGACTAGAGGGAGAGACCCAGTACTTC. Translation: CASSLGLEGETQYF. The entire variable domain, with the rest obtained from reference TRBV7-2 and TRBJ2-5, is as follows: GAGVSQSPSNKVTEKGKDVELRCDPISGHTALYWYRQSLGQGLEFLIYFQGNSAPDKSGLPSDRFSAERTGGSVSTLTIQRTQQEDSAVYLCASSLGLEGETQYFGPGTRLLVL.

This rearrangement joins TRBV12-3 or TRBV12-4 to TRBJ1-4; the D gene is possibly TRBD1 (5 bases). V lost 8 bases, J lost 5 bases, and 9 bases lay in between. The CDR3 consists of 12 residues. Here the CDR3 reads CASQGGNEKLFF. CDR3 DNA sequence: TGTGCCAGCCAGGGAGGGAATGAAAAACTGTTTTTT.

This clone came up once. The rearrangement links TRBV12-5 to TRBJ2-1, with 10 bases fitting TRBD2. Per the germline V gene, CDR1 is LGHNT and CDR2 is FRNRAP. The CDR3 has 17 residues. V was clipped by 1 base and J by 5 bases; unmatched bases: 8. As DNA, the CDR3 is TGTGCTAGTGGTTTGGCCGTCCTAGCGGGGGTTAACAATGAGCAGTTCTTC. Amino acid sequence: CASGLAVLAGVNNEQFF.

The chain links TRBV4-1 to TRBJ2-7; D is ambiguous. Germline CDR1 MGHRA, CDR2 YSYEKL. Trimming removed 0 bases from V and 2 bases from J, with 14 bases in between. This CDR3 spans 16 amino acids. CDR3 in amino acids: CASSQDWSGHTYEQYF. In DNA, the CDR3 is TGCGCCAGCAGCCAAGATTGGTCAGGTCATACCTACGAGCAGTACTTC.

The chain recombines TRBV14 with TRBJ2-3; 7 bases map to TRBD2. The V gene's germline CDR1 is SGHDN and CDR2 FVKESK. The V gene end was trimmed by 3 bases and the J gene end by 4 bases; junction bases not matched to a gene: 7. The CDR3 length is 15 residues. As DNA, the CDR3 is TGTGCCAGCAGCCACCTTAGGGGAGGGCCAGATACGCAGTATTTT. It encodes CASSHLRGGPDTQYF.

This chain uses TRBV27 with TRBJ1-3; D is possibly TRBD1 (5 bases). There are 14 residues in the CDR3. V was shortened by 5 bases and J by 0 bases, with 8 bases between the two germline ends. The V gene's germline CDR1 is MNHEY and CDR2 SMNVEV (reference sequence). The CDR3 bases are TGTGCCAGCAGTCGGGGGAGCTCTGGAAACACCATATATTTT. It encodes CASSRGSSGNTIYF.

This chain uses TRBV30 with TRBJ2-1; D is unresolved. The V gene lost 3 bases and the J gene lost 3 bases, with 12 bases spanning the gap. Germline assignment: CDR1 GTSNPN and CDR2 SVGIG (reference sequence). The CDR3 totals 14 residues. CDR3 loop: CAWSRKGLYNEQFF. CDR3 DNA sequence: TGTGCCTGGAGCAGAAAGGGCCTCTACAATGAGCAGTTCTTC.

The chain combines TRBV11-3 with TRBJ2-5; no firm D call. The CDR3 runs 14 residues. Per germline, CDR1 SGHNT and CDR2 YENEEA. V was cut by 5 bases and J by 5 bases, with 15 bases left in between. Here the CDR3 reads CASSKDGQRETQYF. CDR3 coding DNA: TGTGCCAGCAGCAAGGACGGCCAACGGGAGACCCAGTACTTC. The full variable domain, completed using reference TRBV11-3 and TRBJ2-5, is EAGVVQSPRYKIIEKKQPVAFWCNPISGHNTLYWYLQNLGQGPELLIRYENEEAVDDSQLPKDRFSAERLKGVDSTLKIQPAELGDSAVYLCASSKDGQRETQYFGPGTRLLVL.

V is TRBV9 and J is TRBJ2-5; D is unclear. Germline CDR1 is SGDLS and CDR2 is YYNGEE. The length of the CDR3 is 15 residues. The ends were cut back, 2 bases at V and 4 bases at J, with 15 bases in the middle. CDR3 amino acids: CASSVGPGETETQYF. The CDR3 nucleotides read TGTGCCAGCAGCGTTGGACCCGGAGAGACAGAGACCCAGTACTTC.

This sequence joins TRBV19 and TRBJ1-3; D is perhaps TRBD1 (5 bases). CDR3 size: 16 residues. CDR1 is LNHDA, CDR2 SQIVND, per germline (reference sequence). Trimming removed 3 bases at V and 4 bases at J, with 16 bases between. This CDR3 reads CASSIPRDDIGNTIYF. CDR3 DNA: TGTGCCAGTAGTATCCCCAGGGATGATATAGGAAACACCATATATTTT.

The CDR3 region is CASSFRGRSDYGYTF. DNA of the CDR3: TGTGCCAGCAGCTTCAGGGGCAGGAGCGACTATGGCTACACCTTC. This sequence joins TRBV5-6 and TRBJ1-2; D perhaps matches TRBD1 (6 bases). Germline lookup yields CDR1 SGHDT and CDR2 YYEEEE. Trimming cost V 2 bases and J 3 bases, with 14 bases left between them. The CDR3 contains 15 residues.

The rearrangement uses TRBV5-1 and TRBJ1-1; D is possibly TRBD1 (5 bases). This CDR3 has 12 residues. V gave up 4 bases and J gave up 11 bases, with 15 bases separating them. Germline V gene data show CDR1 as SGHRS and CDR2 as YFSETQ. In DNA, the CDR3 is TGCGCCAGCAGCCCAGTGGGGCTCTACGCTTTCTTT. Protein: CASSPVGLYAFF.

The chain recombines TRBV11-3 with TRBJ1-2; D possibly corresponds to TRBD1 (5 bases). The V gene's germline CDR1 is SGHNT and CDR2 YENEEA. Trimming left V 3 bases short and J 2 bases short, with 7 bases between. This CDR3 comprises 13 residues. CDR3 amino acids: CASSLEGNYGYTF. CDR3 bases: TGTGCCAGCAGCTTGGAGGGGAACTATGGCTACACCTTC.